A single sample gave rise to the 5 T cell receptor beta chains below, sequenced in a study of molecular identifiers for immune sequencing clone quantification. One entry per CDR3 protein results from TCRdb running MiXCR on the PCR reads. The sample includes some 97,000 distinct CDR3 sequences, roughly 34% seen only once; the top ten take approximately 4%. Sequenced input: naive CD8+ T cells from blood, with Jurkat cell RNA spiked in. Indicated subset: FACS-sorted CD8+CD4-CCR7+CD45RA+ naive T cells. The receptors come from a human donor in good health. Some libraries in this study had Jurkat cell RNA spiked in.

The rearrangement uses TRBV6-5 and TRBJ2-1; a weak D match, TRBD2 (6 bases). This CDR3 comprises 18 residues. Germline CDR1 reads MNHEY; CDR2 reads SVGAGI. Trimming took 2 bases from V and 2 from J, leaving 19 bases between them. CDR3 residues: CASSYGLGGASPYNEQFF. For the CDR3, the DNA is TGTGCCAGCAGTTACGGTCTCGGCGGGGCTAGTCCCTACAATGAGCAGTTCTTC.

This clonotype was detected ten times or more. The genes are TRBV6-1 and TRBJ2-7; 7 bases align to TRBD2. The junction had 11 bases not matched to a gene; V was cut back by 2 bases and J by 4 bases. The CDR3 extends over 16 amino acids. Germline V gene data show CDR1 as MNHNS and CDR2 as SASEGT. The CDR3 DNA is TGTGCCAGCAGTGAATTATGGCCGGTGCGGGGGTACGAGCAGTACTTC. Translation gives CASSELWPVRGYEQYF.

The V gene is TRBV10-3, the J gene TRBJ2-2; 12 nucleotides agree with TRBD1. CDR1 and CDR2 from the germline V gene are ENHRY and SYGVKD. Losses at the gene ends were 4 bases for V and 3 bases for J; bases not matched to a gene: 6. CDR3 length equals 17 residues. For the CDR3, the DNA is TGTGCCATCAGTGGAGGGGACAGGGGGCAGTACACCGGGGAGCTGTTTTTT. It translates to CAISGGDRGQYTGELFF.

Regarding this clonotype: The germline gene is not matched at one end of the junction; a read error may be the cause. The genes are TRBV6-2 or TRBV6-3 and TRBJ2-1; D is unclear. The CDR3 is 14 amino acids. Germline V gives CDR1 MNHEY, CDR2 SVGEGT. CDR3 region: CATKDPMSYNEQIF. DNA of the CDR3: TGTGCCACCAAGGACCCTATGTCCTACAATGAGCAGATCTTC.

At least ten counts were recorded for this clonotype. J is TRBJ2-7 and V is TRBV28; no clear D gene. Trimming left V 9 bases short and J 3 bases short, with 12 bases between. This CDR3 is built from 12 residues. Germline V gene sequence: CDR1 MDHEN, CDR2 SYDVKM. The CDR3 nucleotides are TGTGCCAGTTCACCCGTTCACTACGAGCAGTACTTC. Translating gives CASSPVHYEQYF.